This TCR beta chain derives from a study of T cell responses to AZD1222 COVID-19 vaccine. Study-wide results and caveats: Spike was spanned by vaccine-associated CD4 TCRs, which were dominant at 160-218 and 743-854. Baseline serology detected seropositivity in only a handful of AZD1222 recipients. Reports indicate that nearly half of spike-specific TCRs are directed at unmutated variant regions. When two AZD1222 doses had been given, Spike-specific TCR breadth and depth rose.

This table comes from immunoSEQ multiplex PCR, and its TCRdb copy is limited to in-frame clones, with some not included. The sample consists of 150,000 to 200,000 clones, almost 90% of them appearing once. Looked up from germline, CDR1 is SEHNR and CDR2 is FQNEAQ (reference sequence). V lost 7 bases and J lost 3, with 12 bases in between. The CDR3 has 14 amino acids. In this sample, this clone turned up once. Its antigen is still unknown. The chain couples TRBV7-9 to TRBJ1-4, with D tentatively TRBD1 (5 bases). The input for sequencing was peripheral blood, taken 28 days after the second AZD1222 dose. This TCR was recovered from an adult who received the AZD1222 COVID-19 vaccine. Here the CDR3 reads CASTNVGANEKLFF. CDR3 coding DNA: TGTGCCAGCACCAACGTGGGGGCTAATGAAAAACTGTTTTTT.